Below, 21 T cell receptor beta chains from the same sample are listed, as sequenced in a study of blood T cell repertoires in COVID-19. Some clones are missing from TCRdb's copy, which holds only in-frame ones; the method was immunoSEQ multiplex PCR. The data contain about 260,000 clones, 75% to 90% of them singletons. Sequenced input: peripheral blood. Source of these receptors: a man aged 30-40 years with active or convalescent COVID-19.

The gene calls are TRBV30 and TRBJ1-6, with D perhaps TRBD1 (6 bases). This CDR3 is built from 15 residues. Deletions cut 0 bases from V and 7 bases from J, with 13 bases between. The V gene's germline CDR1 is GTSNPN and CDR2 SVGIG (reference sequence). The CDR3 sequence: CAWSVQQGPNSPLHF. CDR3 in DNA: TGTGCCTGGAGTGTACAACAGGGACCGAATTCACCCCTCCACTTT.

The genes are TRBV9 and TRBJ1-6; D not certain. CDR1 SGDLS and CDR2 YYNGEE come from the germline V gene. V gave up 4 bases and J gave up 7 bases, with 15 bases separating them. CDR3 length: 15 residues. CDR3 coding DNA: TGTGCCAGCAGCCCCAGCCCCGGGGTAAATTCACCCCTCCACTTT. Translating gives CASSPSPGVNSPLHF. The variable domain in full, completed from reference TRBV9 and TRBJ1-6, reads DSGVTQTPKHLITATGQRVTLRCSPRSGDLSVYWYQQSLDQGLQFLIQYYNGEERAKGNILERFSAQQFPDLHSELNLSSLELGDSALYFCASSPSPGVNSPLHFGNGTRLTVT.

CDR3 sequence (DNA): TGTGCCAGTAGTAGACAGGGCCCGAACACTGAAGCTTTCTTT. It translates to CASSRQGPNTEAFF. The rearrangement uses TRBV19 and TRBJ1-1; 7 nucleotides agree with TRBD1. The V gene end was trimmed by 4 bases and the J gene end by 1 base; junction bases not matched to a gene: 3. The CDR3 has 14 residues. The germline gives CDR1 LNHDA, CDR2 SQIVND (reference sequence).

The chain joins TRBV11-2 to TRBJ2-3; D is possibly TRBD2 (6 bases). Germline V gives CDR1 SGHAT, CDR2 FQNNGV. The CDR3 is 14 amino acids. Trimming cost V 9 bases and J 4 bases, with 17 bases left between them. This CDR3 is CASNWGDFPDTQYF. In DNA form, the CDR3 reads TGTGCCAGTAATTGGGGGGATTTCCCAGATACGCAGTATTTT.

This clone was seen a single time. The chain has TRBV19 and TRBJ2-1, with TRBD2 identical over 8 bases. V shed 3 bases, J shed 2 bases, and the junction held 3 bases outside the gene matches. The germline V gene encodes CDR1 LNHDA and CDR2 SQIVND (reference sequence). This CDR3 is built from 15 residues. The CDR3 protein is CASSIAGGTYNEQFF. In DNA form, the CDR3 reads TGTGCCAGTAGTATCGCGGGGGGCACCTACAATGAGCAGTTCTTC.

The chain recombines TRBV30 with TRBJ2-7; TRBD1 agrees at 9 bases. This CDR3 spans 15 amino acids. Germline V gene lookup returns CDR1 GTSNPN and CDR2 SVGIG (reference sequence). V shed 4 bases, J shed 2 bases, and the junction held 9 bases outside the gene matches. Here the CDR3 DNA reads TGTGCCTGGAAGGCGGCTGGACAGGGGACCTACGAGCAGTACTTC. This codes for CAWKAAGQGTYEQYF.

The table lists this clone with a few counts. The J gene is TRBJ1-1, the V gene TRBV5-1; 7 nucleotides line up with TRBD1. This CDR3 has 15 residues. Germline V gene lookup returns CDR1 SGHRS and CDR2 YFSETQ. V trimming: 5 bases; J trimming: 3 bases; junction bases outside the gene matches: 10. The DNA of the CDR3 is TGCGCCAGCAGACGGACAGGCTCGTGGGACACTGAAGCTTTCTTT. This encodes CASRRTGSWDTEAFF.

J is TRBJ1-4 and V is TRBV19; 9 nucleotides align to TRBD1. From germline, CDR1 is LNHDA and CDR2 SQIVND (reference sequence). Trimming took 2 bases from V and 8 from J; bases not matched to a gene: 9. There are 16 residues in the CDR3. In DNA form, the CDR3 reads TGTGCCAGTAGTATATTACAGGGACAGGGTTTGGAAAAACTGTTTTTT. Amino acids: CASSILQGQGLEKLFF.

The chain joins TRBV6-5 to TRBJ2-7; TRBD1 matches 10 bases. CDR1 and CDR2 from the germline V gene are MNHEY and SVGAGI. The ends lost 0 bases at V and 0 bases at J; junction bases unmatched: 2. The CDR3 sequence is 16 residues long. CDR3 region: CASSYSTGGISYEQYF. The CDR3 coding sequence is TGTGCCAGCAGTTACTCGACAGGGGGCATCTCCTACGAGCAGTACTTC.

The rearrangement links TRBV19 to TRBJ2-5; 12 bases match TRBD1. CDR1 and CDR2 from the germline V gene are LNHDA and SQIVND (reference sequence). Trimming cost V 6 bases and J 4 bases; bases outside gene matches: 9. This CDR3 is built from 16 residues. The CDR3 bases are TGTGCCAGTAGAAAAACCGGGACAGGGGGCCCAGAGACCCAGTACTTC. It codes for CASRKTGTGGPETQYF.

Only one count was recorded for this clone. The chain combines TRBV5-1 with TRBJ2-1, with D perhaps matching TRBD1 (6 bases). Between the trimmed V and J ends, which lost 4 bases and 1 base, there was a span of 12 bases. The germline CDR1 and CDR2 sequences are SGHRS and YFSETQ. The CDR3 extends over 15 amino acids. The CDR3 DNA reads TGCGCCAGCAGCGGGTCGGACAGTTCCTACAATGAGCAGTTCTTC. Residues: CASSGSDSSYNEQFF.

This chain connects TRBV6-1 to TRBJ2-2; a weak D match, TRBD2 (5 bases). The CDR3 runs to 15 residues. V was cut by 3 bases and J by 5 bases, with 13 bases left in between. CDR1 is MNHNS, CDR2 SASEGT, per germline. This CDR3 reads CASSEELVYTGELFF. DNA for the CDR3: TGTGCCAGCAGTGAGGAACTAGTATATACCGGGGAGCTGTTTTTT.

V usage is TRBV7-7 and J usage is TRBJ2-5; TRBD2 matches 9 bases. Germline CDR1 reads SSHAT; CDR2 reads FNYEAQ (reference sequence). The CDR3 loop spans 15 amino acids. After removal of 5 bases from V and 1 base from J, the junction contained 5 bases not matched to a gene. The CDR3 DNA reads as TGTGCCAGCAGCCAAAGCGGGGGGTTCCAAGAGACCCAGTACTTC. Amino acids: CASSQSGGFQETQYF.

The chain carries TRBV5-1 and TRBJ1-4, with D possibly matching TRBD1 (6 bases). The CDR3 is 17 amino acids. The germline V gene encodes CDR1 SGHRS and CDR2 YFSETQ. With 4 bases removed from V and 6 bases from J, the gap between germline ends came to 22 bases. The CDR3 here is CASSRIPGQKDDEKLFF. The CDR3 DNA is TGCGCCAGCAGCAGGATTCCGGGACAAAAAGATGATGAAAAACTGTTTTTT.

This clone was found a few times. The V and J genes are TRBV6-6 and TRBJ2-7; 8 nucleotides line up with TRBD1. The CDR3 consists of 13 residues. Trimming cost V 0 bases and J 7 bases; bases outside gene matches: 2. Germline loops: CDR1 MNHNY, CDR2 SVGAGI (reference sequence). The CDR3 sequence: CASSYSTGVEQYF. CDR3 nucleotide sequence: TGTGCCAGCAGTTACTCGACAGGGGTTGAGCAGTACTTC.

V and J are TRBV18 and TRBJ1-4, with TRBD1 matching 7 bases. The V gene's germline CDR1 is KGHSH and CDR2 LQKENI. Unmatched junction bases numbered 9, after V lost 6 bases and J lost 8 bases. This CDR3 is built from 14 residues. The CDR3 loop is CASSATGSGEKLFF. The CDR3 bases are TGTGCCAGCTCTGCGACAGGGTCGGGGGAAAAACTGTTTTTT.

The rearrangement links TRBV3-1 (or the pseudogene TRBV3-2) to TRBJ1-2; D is perhaps TRBD1 (6 bases). This CDR3 contains 14 residues. The V and J ends lost 2 bases and 4 bases respectively, with 11 bases between them. Looked up from germline, CDR1 is LGHDT and CDR2 is YNNKEL (reference sequence). DNA of the CDR3: TGTGCCAGCAGCCAAATAACAGGGACCTATGGCTACACCTTC. It encodes CASSQITGTYGYTF.

The chain is built from TRBV30 and TRBJ2-7; 7 bases map to TRBD1. Per germline, CDR1 GTSNPN and CDR2 SVGIG (reference sequence). The CDR3 is 14 residues long. Trimming cost V 3 bases and J 4 bases; bases outside gene matches: 9. CDR3 sequence (DNA): TGTGCCTGGAGGGAATCAGGGGGATCGTACGAGCAGTACTTC. This sequence encodes CAWRESGGSYEQYF.

The CDR3 region has the DNA TGTGCCAGCATAGGTTCGACAGCTTATGGCTACACCTTC. It specifies CASIGSTAYGYTF. The chain links TRBV5-6 to TRBJ1-2; a weak D match, TRBD1 (5 bases). Germline loops: CDR1 SGHDT, CDR2 YYEEEE. V was cut by 6 bases and J by 5 bases, with 14 bases left in between. The CDR3 extends over 13 amino acids. Combining the CDR3 with reference TRBV5-6 and TRBJ1-2 gives the whole variable domain DAGVTQSPTHLIKTRGQQVTLRCSPKSGHDTVSWYQQALGQGPQFIFQYYEEEERQRGNFPDRFSGHQFPNYSSELNVNALLLGDSALYLCASIGSTAYGYTFGSGTRLTVV.

This chain joins TRBV6-1 and TRBJ1-1; D remains unclear. The CDR3 consists of 11 residues. From germline, CDR1 is MNHNS and CDR2 SASEGT. With 1 base removed from V and 11 bases from J, the gap between germline ends came to 8 bases. The CDR3 region has the DNA TGTGCCAGCAGTGAAGTCGGGAGCGCTTTCTTT. Residues: CASSEVGSAFF.

This sequence joins TRBV27 and TRBJ1-2, with 7 bases that match TRBD1. After removal of 8 bases from V and 6 bases from J, the junction contained 12 bases not matched to a gene. The CDR3 loop spans 14 amino acids. Per the germline V gene, CDR1 is MNHEY and CDR2 is SMNVEV (reference sequence). The CDR3 DNA is TGTGCCAGCGGTATCGGGGACAGCCACGATGGCTACACCTTC. It translates to CASGIGDSHDGYTF.